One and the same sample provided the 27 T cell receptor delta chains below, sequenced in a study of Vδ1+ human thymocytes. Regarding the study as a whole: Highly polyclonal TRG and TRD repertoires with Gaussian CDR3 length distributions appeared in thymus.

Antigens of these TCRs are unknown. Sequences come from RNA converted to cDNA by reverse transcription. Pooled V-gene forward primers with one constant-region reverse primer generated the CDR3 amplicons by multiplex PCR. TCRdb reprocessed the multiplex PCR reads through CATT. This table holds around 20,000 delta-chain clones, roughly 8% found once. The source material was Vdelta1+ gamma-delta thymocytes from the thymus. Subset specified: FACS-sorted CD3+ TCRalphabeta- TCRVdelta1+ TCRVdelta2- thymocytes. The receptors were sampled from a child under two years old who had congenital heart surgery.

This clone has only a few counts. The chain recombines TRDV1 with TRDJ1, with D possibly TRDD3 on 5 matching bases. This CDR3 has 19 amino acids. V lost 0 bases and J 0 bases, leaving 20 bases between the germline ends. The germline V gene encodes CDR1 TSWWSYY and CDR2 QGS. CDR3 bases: TGTGCTCTTGGGGAACTAGGGGACGGGATCCGATACTACACCGATAAACTCATCTTT. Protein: CALGELGDGIRYYTDKLIF.

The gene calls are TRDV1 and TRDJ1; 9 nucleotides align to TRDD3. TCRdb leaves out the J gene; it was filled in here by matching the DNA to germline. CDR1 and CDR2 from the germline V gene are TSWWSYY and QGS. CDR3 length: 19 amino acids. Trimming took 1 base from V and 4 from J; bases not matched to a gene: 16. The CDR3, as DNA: TGTGCTCTTGGGGAACCCAGCCGTCGAGGCGGGGGATACCTCGATAAACTCATCTTT. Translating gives CALGEPSRRGGGYLDKLIF.

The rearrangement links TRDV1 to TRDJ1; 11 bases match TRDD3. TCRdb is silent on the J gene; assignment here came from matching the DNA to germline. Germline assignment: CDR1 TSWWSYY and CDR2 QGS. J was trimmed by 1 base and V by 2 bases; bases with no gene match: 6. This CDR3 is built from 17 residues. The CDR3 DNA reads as TGTGCTCTTGGGGAAGGAAGGTGGGGGATACGCACCGATAAACTCATCTTT. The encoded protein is CALGEGRWGIRTDKLIF.

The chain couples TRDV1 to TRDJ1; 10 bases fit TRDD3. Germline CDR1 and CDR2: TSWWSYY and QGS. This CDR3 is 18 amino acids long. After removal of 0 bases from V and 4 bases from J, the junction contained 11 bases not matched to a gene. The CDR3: CALGELNPGGYLIDKLIF. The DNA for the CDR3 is TGTGCTCTTGGGGAACTGAACCCTGGGGGATATTTAATCGATAAACTCATCTTT.

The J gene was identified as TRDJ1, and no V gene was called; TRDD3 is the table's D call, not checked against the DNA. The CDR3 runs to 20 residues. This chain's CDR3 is CALGERGLRGNWGWTDKLIF. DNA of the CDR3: TGTGCTCTTGGGGAACGCGGCCTACGAGGAAACTGGGGTTGGACCGATAAACTCATCTTT.

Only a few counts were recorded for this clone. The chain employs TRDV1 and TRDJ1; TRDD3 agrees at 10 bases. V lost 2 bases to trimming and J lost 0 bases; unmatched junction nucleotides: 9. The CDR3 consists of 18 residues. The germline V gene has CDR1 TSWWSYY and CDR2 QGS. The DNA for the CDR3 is TGTGCTCTTGGGGAAACCCGTAGGGGGATACGGTACACCGATAAACTCATCTTT. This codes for CALGETRRGIRYTDKLIF.

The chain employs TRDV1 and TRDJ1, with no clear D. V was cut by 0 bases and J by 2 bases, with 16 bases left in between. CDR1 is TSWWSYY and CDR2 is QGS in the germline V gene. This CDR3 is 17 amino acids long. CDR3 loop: CALGELCPMPGTDKLIF. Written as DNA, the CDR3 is TGTGCTCTTGGGGAACTTTGCCCCATGCCGGGGACCGATAAACTCATCTTT.

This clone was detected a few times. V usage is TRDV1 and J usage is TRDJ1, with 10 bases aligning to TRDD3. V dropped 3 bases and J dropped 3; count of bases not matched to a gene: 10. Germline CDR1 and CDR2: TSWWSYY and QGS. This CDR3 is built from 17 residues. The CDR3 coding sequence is TGTGCTCTTGGGGATCCTTCCCTGGGGGATAAGGCCGATAAACTCATCTTT. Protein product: CALGDPSLGDKADKLIF.

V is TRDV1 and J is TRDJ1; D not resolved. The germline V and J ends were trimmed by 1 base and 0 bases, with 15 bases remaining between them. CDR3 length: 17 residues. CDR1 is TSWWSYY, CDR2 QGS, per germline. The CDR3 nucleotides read TGTGCTCTTGGGGAACGACTTTCACGTCCGTACACCGATAAACTCATCTTT. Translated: CALGERLSRPYTDKLIF.

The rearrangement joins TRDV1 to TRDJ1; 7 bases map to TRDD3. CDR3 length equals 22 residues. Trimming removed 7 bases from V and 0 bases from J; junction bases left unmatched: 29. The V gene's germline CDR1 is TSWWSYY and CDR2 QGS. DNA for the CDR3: TGTGCTCTTGCACGGCAGCCGGGAAGGGGTGGATACGCAAACGGGTACACCGATAAACTCATCTTT. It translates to CALARQPGRGGYANGYTDKLIF.

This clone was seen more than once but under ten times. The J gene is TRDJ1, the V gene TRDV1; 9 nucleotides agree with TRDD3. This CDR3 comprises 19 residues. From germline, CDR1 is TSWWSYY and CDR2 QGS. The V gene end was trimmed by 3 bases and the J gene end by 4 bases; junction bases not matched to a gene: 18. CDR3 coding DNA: TGTGCTCTTGGGGACCACGCTAACTGGGGGACAAGACCCAGCGATAAACTCATCTTT. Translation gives CALGDHANWGTRPSDKLIF.

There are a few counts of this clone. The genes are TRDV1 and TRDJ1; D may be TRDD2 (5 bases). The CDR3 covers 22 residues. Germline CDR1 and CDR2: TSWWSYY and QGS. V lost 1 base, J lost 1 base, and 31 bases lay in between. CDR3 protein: CALGEPQGRPTRGPRGTDKLIF. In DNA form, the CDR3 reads TGTGCTCTTGGGGAACCCCAAGGACGGCCTACTCGAGGTCCGCGAGGCACCGATAAACTCATCTTT.

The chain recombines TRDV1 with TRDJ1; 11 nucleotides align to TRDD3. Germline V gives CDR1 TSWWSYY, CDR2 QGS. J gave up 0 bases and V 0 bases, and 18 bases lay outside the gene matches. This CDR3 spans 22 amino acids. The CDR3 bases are TGTGCTCTTGGGGAACTAGTAACCTACGTGTTGGGGGATACGGGGTACACCGATAAACTCATCTTT. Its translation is CALGELVTYVLGDTGYTDKLIF.

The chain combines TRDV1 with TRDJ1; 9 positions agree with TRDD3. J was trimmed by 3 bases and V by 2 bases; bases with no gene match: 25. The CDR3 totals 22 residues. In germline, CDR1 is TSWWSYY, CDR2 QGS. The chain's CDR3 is CALGEWDPTYWGRREVADKLIF. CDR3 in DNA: TGTGCTCTTGGGGAATGGGATCCTACCTACTGGGGGAGAAGGGAGGTGGCCGATAAACTCATCTTT.

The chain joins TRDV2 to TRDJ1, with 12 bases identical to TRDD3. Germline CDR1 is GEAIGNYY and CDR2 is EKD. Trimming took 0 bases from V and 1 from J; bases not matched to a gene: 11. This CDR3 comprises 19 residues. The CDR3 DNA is TGTGCCTGTGACACCGGAAGCTTACTGGGGGATACCGTCACCGATAAACTCATCTTT. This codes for CACDTGSLLGDTVTDKLIF.

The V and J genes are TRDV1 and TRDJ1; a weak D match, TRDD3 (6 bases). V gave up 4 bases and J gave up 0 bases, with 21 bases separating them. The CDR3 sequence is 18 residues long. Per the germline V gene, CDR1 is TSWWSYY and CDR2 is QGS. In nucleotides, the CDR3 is TGTGCTCTTGGGGTCCCCCTGGGGCCCACCCCGTACACCGATAAACTCATCTTT. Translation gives CALGVPLGPTPYTDKLIF.

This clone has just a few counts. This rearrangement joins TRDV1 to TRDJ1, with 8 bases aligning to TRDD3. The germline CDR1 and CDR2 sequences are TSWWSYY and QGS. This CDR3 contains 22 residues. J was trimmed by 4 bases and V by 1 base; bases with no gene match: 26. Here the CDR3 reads CALGEPPKTSGGPGGIRDKLIF. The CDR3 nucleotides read TGTGCTCTTGGGGAACCCCCCAAGACGAGTGGGGGACCAGGAGGGATACGCGATAAACTCATCTTT.

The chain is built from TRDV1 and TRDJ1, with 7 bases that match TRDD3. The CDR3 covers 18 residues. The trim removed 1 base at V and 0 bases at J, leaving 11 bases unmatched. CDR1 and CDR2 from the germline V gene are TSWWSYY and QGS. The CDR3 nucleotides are TGTGCTCTTGGGGAACCCCATACTGGGGAGGTGTACACCGATAAACTCATCTTT. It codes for CALGEPHTGEVYTDKLIF.

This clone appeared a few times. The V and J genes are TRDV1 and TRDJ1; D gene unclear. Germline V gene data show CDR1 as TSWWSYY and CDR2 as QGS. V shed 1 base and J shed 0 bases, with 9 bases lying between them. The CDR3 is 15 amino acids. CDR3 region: CALGERRLYTDKLIF. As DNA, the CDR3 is TGTGCTCTTGGGGAACGCCGCTTATACACCGATAAACTCATCTTT.

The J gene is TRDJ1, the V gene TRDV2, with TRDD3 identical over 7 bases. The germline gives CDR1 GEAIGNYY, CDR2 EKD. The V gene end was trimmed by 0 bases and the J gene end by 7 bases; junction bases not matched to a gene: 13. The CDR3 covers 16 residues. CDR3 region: CACDTGSHHLGVKLIF. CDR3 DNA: TGTGCCTGTGACACCGGAAGTCACCATCTGGGGGTTAAACTCATCTTT.

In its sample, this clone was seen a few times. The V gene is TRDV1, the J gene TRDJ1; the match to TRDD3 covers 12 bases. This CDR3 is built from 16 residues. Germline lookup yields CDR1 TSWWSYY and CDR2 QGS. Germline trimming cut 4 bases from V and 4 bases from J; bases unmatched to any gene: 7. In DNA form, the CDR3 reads TGTGCTCTTGGGGTCCTCTGGGGGATACGCTTCGATAAACTCATCTTT. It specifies CALGVLWGIRFDKLIF.

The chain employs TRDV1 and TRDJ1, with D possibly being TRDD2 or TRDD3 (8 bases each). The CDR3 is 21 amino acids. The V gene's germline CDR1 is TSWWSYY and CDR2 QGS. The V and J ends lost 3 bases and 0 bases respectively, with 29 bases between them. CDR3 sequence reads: CALGESFGLPTGGFYTDKLIF. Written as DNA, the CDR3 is TGTGCTCTTGGGGAGTCCTTCGGACTTCCTACTGGGGGTTTTTACACCGATAAACTCATCTTT.

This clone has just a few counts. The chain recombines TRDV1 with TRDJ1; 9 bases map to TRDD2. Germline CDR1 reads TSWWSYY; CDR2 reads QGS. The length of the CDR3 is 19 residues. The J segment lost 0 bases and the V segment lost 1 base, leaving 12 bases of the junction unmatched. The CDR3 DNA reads TGTGCTCTTGGGGAACGATCCCCTTCCTACTGTGAATACACCGATAAACTCATCTTT. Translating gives CALGERSPSYCEYTDKLIF.

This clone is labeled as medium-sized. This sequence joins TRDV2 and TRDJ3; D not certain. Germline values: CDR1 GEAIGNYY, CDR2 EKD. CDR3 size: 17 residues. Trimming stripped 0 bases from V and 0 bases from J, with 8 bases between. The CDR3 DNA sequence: TGTGCCTGTGACACCACTCTACCCTCCTGGGACACCCGACAGATGTTTTTC. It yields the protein CACDTTLPSWDTRQMFF.

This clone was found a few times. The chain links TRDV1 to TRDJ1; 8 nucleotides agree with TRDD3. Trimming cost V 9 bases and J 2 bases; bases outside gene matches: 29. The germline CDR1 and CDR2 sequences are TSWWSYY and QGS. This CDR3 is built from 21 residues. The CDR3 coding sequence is TGTGCTCTCGCCTCCTCACCTACGGGGCCTCGTACTGGGGATACAACCGATAAACTCATCTTT. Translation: CALASSPTGPRTGDTTDKLIF.

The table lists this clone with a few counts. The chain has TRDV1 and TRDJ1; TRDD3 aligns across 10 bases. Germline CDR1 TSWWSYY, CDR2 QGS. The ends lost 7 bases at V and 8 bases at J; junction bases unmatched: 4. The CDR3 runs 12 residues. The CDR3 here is CALELGDWKLIF. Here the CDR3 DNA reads TGTGCTCTTGAACTGGGGGATTGGAAACTCATCTTT.

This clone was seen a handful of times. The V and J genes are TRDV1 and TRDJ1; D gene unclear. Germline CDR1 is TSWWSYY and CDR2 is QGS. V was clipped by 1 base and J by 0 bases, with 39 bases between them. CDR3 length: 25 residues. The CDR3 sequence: CALGERTVCDPPPLFDWAYTDKLIF. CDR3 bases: TGTGCTCTTGGGGAACGCACTGTGTGTGACCCACCACCCTTATTCGATTGGGCGTACACCGATAAACTCATCTTT.